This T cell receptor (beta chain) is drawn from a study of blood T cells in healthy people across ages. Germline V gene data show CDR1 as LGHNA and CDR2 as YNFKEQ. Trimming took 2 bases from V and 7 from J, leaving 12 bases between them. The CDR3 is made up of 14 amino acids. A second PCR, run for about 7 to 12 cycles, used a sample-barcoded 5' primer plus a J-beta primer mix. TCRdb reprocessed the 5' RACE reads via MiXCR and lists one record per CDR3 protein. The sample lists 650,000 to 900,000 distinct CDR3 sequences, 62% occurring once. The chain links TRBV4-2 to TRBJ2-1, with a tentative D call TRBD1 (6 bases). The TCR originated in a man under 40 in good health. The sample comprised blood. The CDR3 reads CASSQRQGLNEQFF. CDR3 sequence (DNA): TGTGCCAGCAGCCAAAGGCAGGGGTTGAATGAGCAGTTCTTC.